This T cell receptor (beta chain) is drawn from a study of blood T cell repertoires in COVID-19. The CDR3 consists of 14 residues. CDR1 is LGHDT, CDR2 YNNKEL, per germline (reference sequence). The V gene end was trimmed by 4 bases and the J gene end by 7 bases; junction bases not matched to a gene: 5. This table comes from immunoSEQ multiplex PCR, and its TCRdb copy is limited to in-frame clones, with some not included. The sample holds 80,000 or so clones, 75% to 85% seen once. The chain has TRBV3-1 (or the pseudogene TRBV3-2) and TRBJ1-4; TRBD1 aligns across 8 bases. The sequenced sample consisted of peripheral blood. The source is a woman in her 70s with acute or convalescent COVID-19. The CDR3 reads CASSLRTGFEKLFF. DNA of the CDR3: TGTGCCAGCAGCCTAAGGACAGGGTTTGAAAAACTGTTTTTT.